The entry below gives a single T cell receptor beta chain sequence along with its context. The antigen is unknown. The same CDR3 arises from other DNA sequences in this sample as well. This sample was taken from a study of CD4 T cells in relation to SARS-CoV-2 and coronaviruses. Whole-study context: After less than eleven days of antigen culture, PBMC TCR beta CDR3s were sequenced. No peptide or an HIV-1 Nef peptide pool served as negative control. The HLA restriction of the shared crossreactive spike epitopes was mapped.

Trimming stripped 1 base from V and 4 bases from J, with 8 bases between. This CDR3 has 14 amino acids. Germline V lookup: CDR1 LGHDT, CDR2 YNNKEL (reference sequence). The assay was immunoSEQ multiplex PCR, and TCRdb's table has in-frame clones only and misses some. The data show about 24,000 clones, about 76% seen once. Before the COVID-19 pandemic, during about 2011-2019, CD4+ T cells were taken from unexposed donors. After about 11 days of culture, CD4+ T cells were isolated. Testing used SARS-CoV-2 S/N and four cold-coronavirus spikes on unexposed-donor CD4+ T cells, cells permitting. This sequence originates from a human donor in good health. Material: CD4+ T cells from PBMCs, cultured in vitro. V usage is TRBV3-1 (or the pseudogene TRBV3-2) and J usage is TRBJ1-5; D not resolved. The CDR3 spells CASSQGSGNQPQHF. The DNA of the CDR3 is TGTGCCAGCAGCCAAGGTTCCGGAAATCAGCCCCAGCATTTT.